The text below deals with one T cell receptor (beta chain). The starting material, graft tissue, was processed to release intraepithelial and lamina propria lymphocytes. Only in-frame clones appear in the TCRdb table, and some are missing; sequencing was by immunoSEQ multiplex PCR. The sample gives 14,000 or so clones, approximately 80% of which show up once; 3% to 4.5% is in the top ten. Germline V gene sequence: CDR1 MRHNA, CDR2 SNTAGT. CDR3 size: 14 residues. V lost 0 bases to trimming and J lost 4 bases; unmatched junction nucleotides: 2. This record comes from a study of graft-versus-host responses after intestinal transplantation.

The input for sequencing was ileum tissue, taken about 26 days after intestinal transplant. The TCR was taken from a human patient who received an intestinal transplant, so some T cells may come from the graft donor. The chain uses TRBV6-4 and TRBJ1-2; the match to TRBD1 covers 7 bases. The CDR3 coding sequence is TGTGCCAGCAGTGACTCGGACAGGTTCTATGGCTACACCTTC. Translating it yields CASSDSDRFYGYTF.